This TCR beta chain was captured by sequencing in a study of T cell responses to AZD1222 COVID-19 vaccine. Study findings and constraints: Repertoire samples came only from after the peak T cell response. CD4 TCRs covered the whole spike, strongest at regions 160-218 and 743-854. White British people made up most donors, females outnumbered males, and clonal diversity was possibly underestimated.

Method: immunoSEQ multiplex PCR; TCRdb's copy keeps in-frame clones and lacks some. The data show about 130,000 clones, more than 85% seen once. Germline lookup yields CDR1 SQVTM and CDR2 ANQGSEA. Trimming removed 4 bases from V and 5 bases from J, with 14 bases in between. The CDR3 sequence is 13 residues long. For this clone: As yet, its antigen is unknown.

The sequences come from peripheral blood, collected on day 0 of AZD1222 vaccination. The rearrangement uses TRBV29-1 and TRBJ1-1; D gene unclear. This sequence was found in an adult in good health. The CDR3 coding sequence is TGCAGCGTTGTTCCTTTTGTTGAGACTGAAGCTTTCTTT. The encoded protein is CSVVPFVETEAFF.